This TCR beta chain was found in a study of human T cells and chemical hapten exposure. Time point defined: patch test 2, 6 weeks after DPC sensitization. Regarding treatment: therapeutic diphenylcyclopropenone sensitization with weekly scalp DPC. Attachment of unique molecular identifiers to individual cDNA molecules was performed in the library. In the original workflow: Between 23,224 and 690,600 TCRs appeared in each sample, and the median stood at roughly 100,000. TCRdb reanalysed the RACE reads using MiXCR and keeps one entry per CDR3 protein. TCRdb, not the authors, supplied the V and J calls. The sample lists about 140,000 distinct CDR3 sequences, over 9.5% seen once, with around 1.4% in the top ten. Germline V CDR1 and CDR2: SGHVS, FNYEAQ. V was trimmed by 5 bases and J by 3 bases, leaving 19 bases between them. The CDR3 sequence is 17 residues long.

This clonotype was obtained from a woman aged 50 to 65 with alopecia areata. Some clones in this sample may be carry-over from other donors' samples. The chain combines TRBV7-6 with TRBJ2-2; D possibly corresponds to TRBD1 (7 bases). Sequencing was performed on whole blood, taken in connection with sensitization to the hapten diphenylcyclopropenone (DPC). CDR3 in amino acids: CASSPAGQRIYTGELFF. The CDR3 DNA follows: TGTGCCAGCAGCCCGGCGGGACAGAGGATATACACCGGGGAGCTGTTTTTT.